This paragraph covers one T cell receptor beta chain sequence. What it recognizes is unknown. The CDR3 runs to 15 residues. The germline CDR1 and CDR2 sequences are SGHTA and FQGNSA. With 5 bases clipped from V and 0 bases from J, the junction kept 3 bases outside the gene matches. The sample originates from a study of blood T cells in healthy people across ages. Study conclusions and caveats: In long-lived donors, naive CD4+ cell counts and diversity exceeded those of aged donors. Unsorted PBMC material precluded a definitive naive versus antigen-experienced comparison.

A second PCR of 7 to 11 cycles used a sample-barcoded 5' primer and a J-beta primer mix. Tagging of each cDNA molecule was performed by a template-switch adaptor with 12 random nucleotides. TCRdb re-derived calls from the 5' RACE reads in MiXCR, one entry per CDR3 protein. This table holds hundreds of thousands of distinct CDR3 sequences, under 45% found once. Sequencing input: blood. This TCR came from a man aged 55 to 69 in good health. This rearrangement joins TRBV7-2 to TRBJ2-7; 11 positions match TRBD2. CDR3 sequence reads: CASSPTSGNSYEQYF. DNA for the CDR3: TGTGCCAGCAGCCCGACTAGCGGGAACTCCTACGAGCAGTACTTC. Based on the CDR3 plus reference TRBV7-2 and TRBJ2-7, the full variable domain is GAGVSQSPSNKVTEKGKDVELRCDPISGHTALYWYRQSLGQGLEFLIYFQGNSAPDKSGLPSDRFSAERTGGSVSTLTIQRTQQEDSAVYLCASSPTSGNSYEQYFGPGTRLTVT.